This TCR beta chain was retrieved from a study of blood T cells in healthy people across ages. Study background: Every two T cells gave about one barcoded beta molecule via template switching. General study results and limits: CMV status of donors was not determined, possibly confounding expanded clonotype changes. The study found TCR beta diversity correlated strongly with naive T cell percentage.

Peripheral blood samples of 9 to 10 milliliters were drawn from each donor. Details on this clonotype: Its antigen is undetermined.

The second PCR ran about 6 to 12 cycles with a sample-barcoded 5' primer and J-beta primers. TCRdb re-derived calls from the 5' RACE reads in MiXCR, one entry per CDR3 protein. The sample consists of about 1.8 million distinct CDR3 sequences, roughly 49% of them appearing once. The clonotype comes from a woman aged 40 to 55 in good health. The sequencing sample was made of blood.

The CDR3 is CASSLEFRAGITDTQYF. CDR3 nucleotide sequence: TGTGCCAGCAGCTTAGAGTTCCGGGCAGGGATCACAGATACGCAGTATTTT. The rearrangement uses TRBV7-2 and TRBJ2-3; tentative D call: TRBD1 (5 bases). V dropped 1 base and J dropped 2 bases, with 16 bases sitting between them. This CDR3 spans 17 amino acids. The V gene's germline CDR1 is SGHTA and CDR2 FQGNSA.